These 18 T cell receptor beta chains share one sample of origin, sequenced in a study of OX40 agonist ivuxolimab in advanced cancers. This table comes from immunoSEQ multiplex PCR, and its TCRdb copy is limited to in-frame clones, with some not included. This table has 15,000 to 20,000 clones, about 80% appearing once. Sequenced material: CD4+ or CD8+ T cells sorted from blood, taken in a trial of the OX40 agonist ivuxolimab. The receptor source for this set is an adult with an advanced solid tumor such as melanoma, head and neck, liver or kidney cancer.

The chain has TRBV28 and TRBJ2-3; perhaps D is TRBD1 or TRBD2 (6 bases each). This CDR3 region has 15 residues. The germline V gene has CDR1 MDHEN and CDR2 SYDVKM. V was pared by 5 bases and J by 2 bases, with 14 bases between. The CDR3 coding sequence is TGTGCCAGCAGTGGGGGGCGGGGAATCACAGATACGCAGTATTTT. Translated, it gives CASSGGRGITDTQYF.

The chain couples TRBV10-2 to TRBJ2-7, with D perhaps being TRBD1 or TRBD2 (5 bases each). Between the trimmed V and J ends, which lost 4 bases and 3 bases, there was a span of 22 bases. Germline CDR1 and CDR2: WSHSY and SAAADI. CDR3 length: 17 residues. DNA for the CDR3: TGCGCCAGCAGTGGGGCATCGATGGGGGATCCTCACTACGAGCAGTACTTC. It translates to CASSGASMGDPHYEQYF.

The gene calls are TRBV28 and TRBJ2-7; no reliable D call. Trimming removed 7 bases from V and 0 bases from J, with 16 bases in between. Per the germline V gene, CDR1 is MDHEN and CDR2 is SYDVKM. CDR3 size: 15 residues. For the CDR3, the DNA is TGTGCCAGCAAAGCCGATCGGTTCAGCTCCTACGAGCAGTACTTC. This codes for CASKADRFSSYEQYF.

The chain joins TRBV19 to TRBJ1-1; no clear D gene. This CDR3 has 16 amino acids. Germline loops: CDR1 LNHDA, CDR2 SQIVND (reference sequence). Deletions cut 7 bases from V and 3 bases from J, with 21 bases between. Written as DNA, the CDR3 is TGTGCCAGTAAAGGGATCCGGGGAGTAAGAGACACTGAAGCTTTCTTT. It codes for CASKGIRGVRDTEAFF.

The CDR3 DNA sequence: TGTGCCAGCAGGAGTTCATTGAACACTGAAGCTTTCTTT. Residues: CASRSSLNTEAFF. The chain couples TRBV2 to TRBJ1-1; D gene ambiguous. V was pared by 6 bases and J by 0 bases, with 8 bases between. CDR1 SNHLY and CDR2 FYNNEI come from the germline V gene. CDR3 size: 13 residues.

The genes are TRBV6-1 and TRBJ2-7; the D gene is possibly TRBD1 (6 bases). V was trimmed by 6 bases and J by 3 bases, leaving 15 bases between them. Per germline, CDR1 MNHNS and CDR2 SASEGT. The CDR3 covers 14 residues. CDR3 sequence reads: CASSARQAVYEQYF. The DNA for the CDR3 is TGTGCCAGCAGCGCCCGACAGGCCGTCTACGAGCAGTACTTC.

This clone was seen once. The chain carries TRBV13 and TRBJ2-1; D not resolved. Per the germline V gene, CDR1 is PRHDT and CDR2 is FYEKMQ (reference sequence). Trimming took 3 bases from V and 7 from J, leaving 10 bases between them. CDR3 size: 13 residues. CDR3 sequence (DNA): TGTGCCAGCAGCTTCATCCAAATGAATGAGCAGTTCTTC. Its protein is CASSFIQMNEQFF.

CDR3 DNA sequence: TGTGCCAGCAGCTTGGTTTTGGGGGGCCCTGAAGCTTTCTTT. Residues: CASSLVLGGPEAFF. The V call is TRBV5-5, the J call TRBJ1-1, with D possibly matching TRBD1 (6 bases). The V end was cut by 0 bases, the J end by 6 bases, with 12 bases between. CDR3 length: 14 residues. The germline V gene encodes CDR1 SGHKS and CDR2 YYEKEE (reference sequence). Full variable domain (rest looked up from reference TRBV5-5 and TRBJ1-1): DAGVTQSPTHLIKTRGQQVTLRCSPISGHKSVSWYQQVLGQGPQFIFQYYEKEERGRGNFPDRFSARQFPNYSSELNVNALLLGDSALYLCASSLVLGGPEAFFGQGTRLTVV.

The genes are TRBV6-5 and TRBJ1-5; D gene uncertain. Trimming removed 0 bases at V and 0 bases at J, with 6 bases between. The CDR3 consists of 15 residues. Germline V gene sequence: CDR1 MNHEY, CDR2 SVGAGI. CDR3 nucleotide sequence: TGTGCCAGCAGTTACTCGGGTGGTAGCAATCAGCCCCAGCATTTT. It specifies CASSYSGGSNQPQHF.

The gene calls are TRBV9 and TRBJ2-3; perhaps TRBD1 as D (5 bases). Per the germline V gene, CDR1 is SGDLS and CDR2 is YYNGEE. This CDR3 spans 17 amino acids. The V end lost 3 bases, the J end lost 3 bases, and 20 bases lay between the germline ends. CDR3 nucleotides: TGTGCCAGCAGCGCGAACCCAGGGTTGGTGGGGACAGATACGCAGTATTTT. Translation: CASSANPGLVGTDTQYF. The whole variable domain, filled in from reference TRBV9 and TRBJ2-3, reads DSGVTQTPKHLITATGQRVTLRCSPRSGDLSVYWYQQSLDQGLQFLIQYYNGEERAKGNILERFSAQQFPDLHSELNLSSLELGDSALYFCASSANPGLVGTDTQYFGPGTRLTVL.

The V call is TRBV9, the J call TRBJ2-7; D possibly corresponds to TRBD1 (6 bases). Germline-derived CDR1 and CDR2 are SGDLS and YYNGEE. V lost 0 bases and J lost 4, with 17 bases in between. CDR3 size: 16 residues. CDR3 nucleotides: TGTGCCAGCAGCGTAGGGGCAGGGGTGTCTTCTTACGAGCAGTACTTC. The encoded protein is CASSVGAGVSSYEQYF. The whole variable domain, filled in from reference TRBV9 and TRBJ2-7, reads DSGVTQTPKHLITATGQRVTLRCSPRSGDLSVYWYQQSLDQGLQFLIQYYNGEERAKGNILERFSAQQFPDLHSELNLSSLELGDSALYFCASSVGAGVSSYEQYFGPGTRLTVT.

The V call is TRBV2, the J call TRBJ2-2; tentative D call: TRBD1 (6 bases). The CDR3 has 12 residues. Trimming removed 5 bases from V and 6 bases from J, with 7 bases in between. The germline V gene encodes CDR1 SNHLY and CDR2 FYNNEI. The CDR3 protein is CASSSGAGELFF. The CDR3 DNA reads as TGTGCCAGCAGTTCAGGGGCCGGGGAGCTGTTTTTT.

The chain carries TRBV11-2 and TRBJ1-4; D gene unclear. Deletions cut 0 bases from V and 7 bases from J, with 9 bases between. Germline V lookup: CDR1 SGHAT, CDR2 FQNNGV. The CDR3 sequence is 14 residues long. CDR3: CASSLELWAEKLFF. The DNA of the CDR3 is TGTGCCAGCAGCTTAGAACTCTGGGCTGAAAAACTGTTTTTT.

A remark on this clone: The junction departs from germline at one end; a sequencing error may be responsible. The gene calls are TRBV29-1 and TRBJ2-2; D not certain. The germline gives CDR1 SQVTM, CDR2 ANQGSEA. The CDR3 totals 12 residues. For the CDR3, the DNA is TGTCAAGTGGTCGCGAACACCGGGGAGCTGTTTTTT. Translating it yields CQVVANTGELFF.

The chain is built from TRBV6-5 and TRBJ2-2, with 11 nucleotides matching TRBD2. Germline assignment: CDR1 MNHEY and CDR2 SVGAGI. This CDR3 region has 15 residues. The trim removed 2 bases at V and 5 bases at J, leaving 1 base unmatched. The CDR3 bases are TGTGCCAGCAGTTACGCTAGCGGGGGGACCGGGGAGCTGTTTTTT. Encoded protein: CASSYASGGTGELFF.

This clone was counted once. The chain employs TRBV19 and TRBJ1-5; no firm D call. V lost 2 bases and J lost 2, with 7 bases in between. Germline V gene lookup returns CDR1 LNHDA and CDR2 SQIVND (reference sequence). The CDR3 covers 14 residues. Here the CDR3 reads CASSITVGNQPQHF. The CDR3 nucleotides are TGTGCCAGTAGTATAACTGTGGGCAATCAGCCCCAGCATTTT.

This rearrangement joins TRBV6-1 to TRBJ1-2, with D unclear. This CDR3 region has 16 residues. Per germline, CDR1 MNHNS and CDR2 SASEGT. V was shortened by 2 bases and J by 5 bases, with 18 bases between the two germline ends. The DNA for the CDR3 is TGTGCCAGCAGTGAAAGATCATTTACAGCCCAATATGGCTACACCTTC. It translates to CASSERSFTAQYGYTF.

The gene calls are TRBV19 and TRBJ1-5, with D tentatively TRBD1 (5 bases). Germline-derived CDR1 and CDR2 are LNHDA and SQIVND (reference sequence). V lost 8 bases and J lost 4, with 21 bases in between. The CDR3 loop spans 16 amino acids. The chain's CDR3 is CASPGKGRSLNQPQHF. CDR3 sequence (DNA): TGTGCCAGTCCCGGGAAGGGACGGTCCTTGAATCAGCCCCAGCATTTT.